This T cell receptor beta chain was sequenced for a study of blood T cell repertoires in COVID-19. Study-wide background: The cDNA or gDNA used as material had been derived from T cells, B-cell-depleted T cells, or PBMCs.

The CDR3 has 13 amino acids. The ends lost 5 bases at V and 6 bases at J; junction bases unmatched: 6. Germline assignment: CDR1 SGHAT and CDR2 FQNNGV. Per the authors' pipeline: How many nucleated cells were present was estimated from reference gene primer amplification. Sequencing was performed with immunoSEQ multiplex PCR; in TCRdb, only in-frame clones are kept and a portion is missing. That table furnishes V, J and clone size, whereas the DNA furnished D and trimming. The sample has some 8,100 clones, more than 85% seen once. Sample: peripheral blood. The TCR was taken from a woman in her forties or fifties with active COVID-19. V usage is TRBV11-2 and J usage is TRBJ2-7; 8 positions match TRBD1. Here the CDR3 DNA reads TGTGCCAGCAGCCCTGGACAGGGACGCGAGCAGTACTTC. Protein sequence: CASSPGQGREQYF.